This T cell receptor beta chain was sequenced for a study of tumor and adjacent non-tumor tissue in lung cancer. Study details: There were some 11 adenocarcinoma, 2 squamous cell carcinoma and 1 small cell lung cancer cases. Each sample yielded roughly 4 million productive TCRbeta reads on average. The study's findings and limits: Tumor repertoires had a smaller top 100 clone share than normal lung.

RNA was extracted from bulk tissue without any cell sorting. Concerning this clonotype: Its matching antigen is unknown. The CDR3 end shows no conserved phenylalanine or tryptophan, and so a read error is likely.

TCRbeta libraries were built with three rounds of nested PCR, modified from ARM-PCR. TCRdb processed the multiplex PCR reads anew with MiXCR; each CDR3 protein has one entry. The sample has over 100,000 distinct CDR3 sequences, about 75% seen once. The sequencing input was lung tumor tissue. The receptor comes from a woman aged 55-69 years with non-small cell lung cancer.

CDR3 nucleotides: TGCAGCGTTGATCTATCGGCAGGGAACTATGAGCAGTACTTA. Residues: CSVDLSAGNYEQYL. The chain combines TRBV29-1 with TRBJ2-7; maybe TRBD1 (5 bases). This CDR3 spans 14 amino acids. V lost 3 bases to trimming and J lost 7 bases, with 19 bases between them. CDR1 and CDR2 from the germline V gene are SQVTM and ANQGSEA.